This T cell receptor (beta chain) was sequenced during a study of T cells in Graves' hyperthyroidism and ophthalmopathy. Regarding the study as a whole: Among thyroid clonotypes expanded above 0.001, most also appeared in blood.

Researchers amplified the TCR beta CDR3 regions from RNA transcripts. First-round RT-PCR targeting the TCR CDR3 was performed with the HTBI primer set. TCRdb re-derived calls from the multiplex PCR reads in MiXCR, one entry per CDR3 protein. The table lists a few hundred thousand distinct CDR3 sequences, around 15% of them singletons. Researchers barred patients who had uncontrolled infection, other autoimmune disease, pregnancy or lactation. Note on this clonotype: The antigen remains undetermined. The junction and the germline gene differ at one end; a read error may be behind it.

CDR3 length equals 18 residues. CDR1 and CDR2 from the germline V gene are MGHRA and YSYEKL. Source material: blood. The clonotype was recovered from a woman aged 40 to 55 with Graves' ophthalmopathy. The chain carries TRBV4-1 and TRBJ1-1; a weak D match, TRBD1 (5 bases). CDR3 sequence reads: CASSQGPGTPGGGTEAFF. In DNA, the CDR3 is TGTGCCAGCAGCCAAGGGCCCGGGACCCCGGGCGGCGGCACTGAAGCTTTCTTT.